This TCR beta chain came from a study of control samples from healthy donors and cancer patients. V lost 8 bases, J lost 8 bases, and 15 bases lay in between. Germline V gives CDR1 MNHEY, CDR2 SVGAGI. CDR3 size: 12 residues. Produced via immunoSEQ multiplex PCR; TCRdb's table is partial and in-frame only. The data hold over 65,000 clones, with 70% to 90% observed a single time. The sequence came from a woman aged 45 to 65 with colorectal cancer. The J gene is TRBJ1-2, the V gene TRBV6-5; possible D gene TRBD1, 5 bases. Sequencing was done on a sample of PBMCs. The CDR3, as DNA: TGTGCCAGCGGGACCGACAAAAGAGGCTACACCTTC. This encodes CASGTDKRGYTF.